This TCR beta chain stems from a study of blood T cell repertoires in COVID-19. Study information: Whether acute or convalescent, the COVID-19 samples came from the United States, Italy and Spain.

In the study's own analysis: Nucleated cell counts were estimated from reference gene primer amplification. Measured with immunoSEQ multiplex PCR; TCRdb has only the in-frame clones, and not every one. That table supplies the V and J calls and clone size; D and trimming were determined from the DNA. The table includes 130,000 or so clones, 84% detected once. Germline lookup yields CDR1 SGHDT and CDR2 YYEEEE. The CDR3 has 15 residues. The V gene lost 4 bases and the J gene lost 0 bases, with 14 bases spanning the gap. This clone was observed a single time. The sequenced sample consisted of peripheral blood. The rearrangement joins TRBV5-6 to TRBJ2-7; the D gene is possibly TRBD1 (6 bases). This receptor was identified in a woman aged 55 to 70 with acute or convalescent COVID-19. CDR3 amino acids: CASSTGQSSSYEQYF. As DNA, the CDR3 is TGTGCCAGCAGCACCGGACAGTCGAGCTCCTACGAGCAGTACTTC.